This T cell receptor beta chain was documented in a study of T cell responses to AZD1222 COVID-19 vaccine. Trimming removed 0 bases from V and 5 bases from J, with 15 bases in between. The CDR3 contains 16 residues. Per the germline V gene, CDR1 is SGHTS and CDR2 is YDEGEE. TCRdb keeps only in-frame clones here, not all; method: immunoSEQ multiplex PCR. The sample carries about 170,000 clones, roughly 85% recorded once. This sequence joins TRBV5-8 and TRBJ2-1; tentative D call: TRBD1 (5 bases). This sample comprised peripheral blood, obtained 28 days after the second AZD1222 dose. The TCR was taken from an adult who received the AZD1222 COVID-19 vaccine. The CDR3 DNA reads TGTGCCAGCAGCTTGGGGGTCCTCGACAGAAACAATGAGCAGTTCTTC. This translates into CASSLGVLDRNNEQFF.